The 18 T cell receptor beta chains in this list originate from one sample, sequenced in a study of blood T cell repertoires in COVID-19. TCRdb's table, derived via immunoSEQ multiplex PCR, lists solely in-frame clones and lacks some. Altogether a few hundred thousand clones are present, approximately 89% being singletons, with the ten largest covering around 6.5%. The source material was peripheral blood. These receptors were taken from a woman aged 30 to 39 with COVID-19, enrolled during active disease.

The chain couples TRBV10-3 to TRBJ1-1; tentative D call: TRBD1 (6 bases). V was pared by 6 bases and J by 3 bases, with 14 bases between. Germline V gene sequence: CDR1 ENHRY, CDR2 SYGVKD. This CDR3 has 14 amino acids. The CDR3 bases are TGTGCCATCAGACTGGGCGAGGGGGACACTGAAGCTTTCTTT. Protein sequence: CAIRLGEGDTEAFF.

The V gene is TRBV6-2 or TRBV6-3, the J gene TRBJ2-1, with D perhaps TRBD2 (6 bases). The CDR3 consists of 15 residues. CDR1 is MNHEY, CDR2 SVGEGT, per germline. V lost 2 bases and J 2 bases, leaving 10 bases between the germline ends. The CDR3 DNA follows: TGTGCCAGCAGTTACGAGGACTATACCTACAATGAGCAGTTCTTC. It is translated as CASSYEDYTYNEQFF.

This chain links TRBV20-1 with TRBJ2-3; D not resolved. Per the germline V gene, CDR1 is DFQATT and CDR2 is SNEGSKA (reference sequence). The CDR3 spans 11 residues. Trimming cost V 5 bases and J 3 bases, with 6 bases left between them. The DNA for the CDR3 is TGCAGTGCTGGGCTGACAGATACGCAGTATTTT. Translation: CSAGLTDTQYF.

This chain connects TRBV2 to TRBJ2-2; TRBD1 matches 8 bases. Germline assignment: CDR1 SNHLY and CDR2 FYNNEI. The CDR3 has 15 amino acids. With 4 bases clipped from V and 0 bases from J, the junction kept 1 base outside the gene matches. The CDR3 loop is CASSGQGTNTGELFF. The CDR3 bases are TGTGCCAGCAGTGGACAGGGGACGAACACCGGGGAGCTGTTTTTT. The variable domain in full, with the rest retrieved from reference TRBV2 and TRBJ2-2, is EPEVTQTPSHQVTQMGQEVILRCVPISNHLYFYWYRQILGQKVEFLVSFYNNEISEKSEIFDDQFSVERPDGSNFTLKIRSTKLEDSAMYFCASSGQGTNTGELFFGEGSRLTVL.

The V gene is TRBV28, the J gene TRBJ2-1, with 7 bases aligning to TRBD1. Germline V gene data show CDR1 as MDHEN and CDR2 as SYDVKM. Trimming cost V 3 bases and J 12 bases; bases outside gene matches: 11. The CDR3 is 14 residues long. CDR3 nucleotide sequence: TGTGCCAGCAGTTTCGGGACAGCCTTCTTTGGGCAGTTCTTC. Translation gives CASSFGTAFFGQFF.

Written as DNA, the CDR3 is TGTGCCAGCAGCCTGACAGGGGGTAACTATGGCTACACCTTC. Its translation: CASSLTGGNYGYTF. The J gene is TRBJ1-2, the V gene TRBV2, with 9 bases lining up with TRBD1. There are 14 residues in the CDR3. Germline trimming cut 6 bases from V and 1 base from J; bases unmatched to any gene: 3. Germline V gene lookup returns CDR1 SNHLY and CDR2 FYNNEI.

The genes are TRBV19 and TRBJ1-5; weak D call: TRBD1 (6 bases). CDR3 size: 14 residues. Germline CDR1 and CDR2: LNHDA and SQIVND (reference sequence). Between the trimmed V and J ends, which lost 10 bases and 6 bases, there was a span of 19 bases. CDR3 DNA: TGTGCCACCCTCCCGGGGGGCGCGGGTCAGCCCCAGCATTTT. Translating gives CATLPGGAGQPQHF.

This clone was found once. The chain combines TRBV3-1 (or the pseudogene TRBV3-2) with TRBJ1-1; no reliable D call. CDR3 size: 15 residues. Germline CDR1 reads LGHDT; CDR2 reads YNNKEL (reference sequence). Trimming removed 2 bases at V and 0 bases at J, with 10 bases between. In DNA form, the CDR3 reads TGTGCCAGCAGCCAATCCCCCTGGCTGAACACTGAAGCTTTCTTT. As protein: CASSQSPWLNTEAFF.

The V gene is TRBV27, the J gene TRBJ1-5; TRBD1 aligns across 8 bases. The CDR3 spans 14 residues. The germline gives CDR1 MNHEY, CDR2 SMNVEV (reference sequence). V gave up 8 bases and J gave up 4 bases; unmatched junction bases: 7. CDR3 nucleotides: TGTGCCAGCTCCCAGGGGGCAGGGAATCAGCCCCAGCATTTT. This codes for CASSQGAGNQPQHF.

This chain connects TRBV4-1 to TRBJ2-4, with TRBD2 matching 10 bases. Germline CDR1 reads MGHRA; CDR2 reads YSYEKL. V dropped 8 bases and J dropped 0; count of bases not matched to a gene: 13. This CDR3 is 18 amino acids long. The CDR3: CASSTGPLAGVAKNIQYF. Here the CDR3 DNA reads TGCGCCAGCTCCACCGGGCCTCTAGCGGGAGTAGCCAAAAACATTCAGTACTTC.

The gene calls are TRBV7-2 and TRBJ2-7; TRBD1 agrees at 7 bases. The germline V gene has CDR1 SGHTA and CDR2 FQGNSA. Germline trimming cut 4 bases from V and 7 bases from J; bases unmatched to any gene: 10. The CDR3 consists of 14 residues. The CDR3 nucleotides read TGTGCCAGCAGCTCAACAGGGGCTACGGGGGAGCAGTACGTC. This sequence encodes CASSSTGATGEQYV.

This clone has only a few counts. This sequence joins TRBV27 and TRBJ1-1; TRBD1 is a possible D gene (5 bases). Trimming removed 4 bases at V and 2 bases at J, with 14 bases between. Germline values: CDR1 MNHEY, CDR2 SMNVEV (reference sequence). The CDR3 totals 15 residues. This chain's CDR3 is CASSSGVWVNTEAFF. CDR3 in DNA: TGTGCCAGCAGTTCGGGGGTATGGGTTAACACTGAAGCTTTCTTT.

The chain links TRBV28 to TRBJ1-1, with D unclear. The CDR3 is 13 amino acids. The germline V gene has CDR1 MDHEN and CDR2 SYDVKM. V lost 3 bases, J lost 4 bases, and 9 bases lay in between. The chain's CDR3 is CASSFTGSTEAFF. CDR3 in DNA: TGTGCCAGCAGTTTCACGGGGAGCACTGAAGCTTTCTTT.

The chain couples TRBV6-5 to TRBJ1-5; D gene ambiguous. The CDR3 loop spans 13 amino acids. CDR1 is MNHEY, CDR2 SVGAGI, per germline. Trimming removed 6 bases from V and 1 base from J, with 7 bases in between. For the CDR3, the DNA is TGTGCCAGCAGGCGAGCGAGCAATCAGCCCCAGCATTTT. Protein: CASRRASNQPQHF.

The chain joins TRBV6-2 or TRBV6-3 to TRBJ2-7; D not resolved. The CDR3 is 12 amino acids. Germline CDR1 reads MNHEY; CDR2 reads SVGEGT. Trimming removed 6 bases from V and 5 bases from J, with 11 bases in between. CDR3 sequence reads: CASSLSGDEQYV. The CDR3 DNA reads TGTGCCAGCAGCCTCTCCGGTGACGAGCAGTACGTC.

This chain links TRBV11-2 with TRBJ1-3; no firm D call. Germline V gene lookup returns CDR1 SGHAT and CDR2 FQNNGV. This CDR3 region has 15 residues. Trimming stripped 5 bases from V and 0 bases from J, with 11 bases between. The CDR3, as DNA: TGTGCCAGCAGCACTCAAAGCCACTCTGGAAACACCATATATTTT. Its translation: CASSTQSHSGNTIYF.

The rearrangement links TRBV4-3 to TRBJ1-6; TRBD1 aligns across 9 bases. The CDR3 has 17 residues. Losses at the gene ends were 3 bases for V and 7 bases for J; bases not matched to a gene: 10. Germline V CDR1 and CDR2: LGHNA, YSLEER. The CDR3 region has the DNA TGCGCCAGCAGCCACGGAACAGGGGGCGCGGGGAATTCACCCCTCCACTTT. Translated, it gives CASSHGTGGAGNSPLHF.

The V call is TRBV10-3, the J call TRBJ1-1; the D gene is possibly TRBD1 (6 bases). V lost 8 bases and J lost 1, with 14 bases in between. Germline V gives CDR1 ENHRY, CDR2 SYGVKD. The CDR3 consists of 14 residues. CDR3 amino acids: CAIVGGDQNTEAFF. CDR3 in DNA: TGTGCCATCGTAGGGGGAGACCAGAACACTGAAGCTTTCTTT.